Listed below are T cell receptor beta chains from one sample, sequenced in a study of Graves' ophthalmopathy and Graves' hyperthyroidism. TCRdb reprocessed the multiplex PCR reads with MiXCR, giving one entry per CDR3 protein. The table has about 220,000 distinct CDR3 sequences, 20% to 25% seen once. Sequencing was performed on peripheral blood. The receptors derive from a woman between 45 and 60 years old with Graves' ophthalmopathy. The CDR3 runs from the conserved cysteine through the conserved F or W. Fields, in order: J gene, clone size, V gene, D gene, CDR3 protein, CDR3 DNA. A D gene is named only where the DNA matches it firmly. Clone size appears in some rows only: once, few, many, or a class for an expanded clone.

TRBJ2-2 | many | TRBV10-3 | - | CAISPGDANTGELFF | TGTGCCATCAGCCCTGGGGATGCGAACACCGGGGAGCTGTTTTTT
TRBJ2-2 | few | TRBV19 | TRBD2 | CASSNRLAGVPGELFF | TGTGCCAGTAGCAATCGACTAGCGGGAGTGCCCGGGGAGCTGTTTTTT
TRBJ2-7 | - | TRBV30 | - | CAWSVLRSYEQYF | TGTGCCTGGAGTGTACTACGCAGCTACGAGCAGTACTTC
TRBJ1-5 | many | TRBV28 | - | CASSTWGRDQPQHF | TGTGCCAGCAGCACTTGGGGGCGTGATCAGCCCCAGCATTTT
TRBJ2-7 | many | TRBV27 | TRBD2 | CASSLLGLAGWGYEQYF | TGTGCCAGCAGTCTCCTGGGACTAGCGGGATGGGGGTACGAGCAGTACTTC
TRBJ2-7 | many | TRBV5-1 | TRBD1 | CASSFTGTGVVEQYF | TGCGCCAGCAGCTTTACCGGGACAGGGGTGGTCGAGCAGTACTTC
TRBJ2-5 | many | TRBV6-1 | - | CASSEGPLTQYF | TGTGCCAGCAGTGAAGGACCACTGACCCAGTACTTC
TRBJ1-6 | few | TRBV7-9 | - | CASSLGGIRSYNSPLHF | TGTGCCAGCAGCTTAGGTGGGATTCGCTCCTATAATTCACCCCTCCACTTT
TRBJ1-5 | many | TRBV28 | - | CASITPLGTSNQPQHF | TGTGCCAGCATCACCCCCTTAGGAACATCAAATCAGCCCCAGCATTTT
TRBJ1-3 | - | TRBV29-1 | - | CSVTGGSGNTIYF | TGCAGCGTTACCGGGGGCTCTGGAAACACCATATATTTT
TRBJ2-5 | - | TRBV28 | - | CASSLPPTERETQCF | TGTGCCAGCAGTTTACCCCCGACAGAGAGGGAGACCCAGTGCTTC
TRBJ2-7 | many | TRBV20-1 | TRBD1 | CSASLFPPGQGDEQYF | TGCAGTGCTAGTCTGTTCCCTCCGGGACAGGGGGACGAGCAGTACTTC
TRBJ2-5 | many | TRBV5-1 | - | CASSLARGRQETQYF | TGCGCCAGCAGCTTGGCACGCGGGCGCCAAGAGACCCAGTACTTC
TRBJ1-2 | - | TRBV28 | TRBD1 | CASSSGTGLLYGYTF | TGTGCCAGCAGTTCCGGGACAGGGCTCCTATATGGCTACACCTTC
TRBJ1-2 | - | TRBV19 | - | CASSMAQPGEYGYTF | TGTGCCAGTAGTATGGCCCAGCCAGGGGAATATGGCTACACCTTC
TRBJ1-2 | - | TRBV20-1 | - | CSALGRNNYGYTF | TGCAGTGCCCTCGGGCGGAATAACTATGGCTACACCTTC
TRBJ1-2 | - | TRBV5-1 | - | CASSSTEGYTF | TGCGCCAGCAGCTCGACGGAAGGCTACACCTTC
TRBJ2-7 | many | TRBV19 | TRBD2 | CASSGTSGRFDDYEQYF | TGTGCCAGTAGTGGTACTAGCGGGAGGTTCGATGACTACGAGCAGTACTTC
TRBJ2-7 | - | TRBV28 | TRBD1 | CASRGQGYSYEQYF | TGTGCCAGCAGAGGACAGGGGTACTCCTACGAGCAGTACTTC
TRBJ1-2 | - | TRBV12-3/TRBV12-4 | - | CASSLAQRFGYTF | TGTGCCAGCAGTTTAGCGCAACGGTTTGGCTACACCTTC
TRBJ2-5 | many | TRBV11-2 | - | CASSHVQGGETQYF | TGTGCCAGCAGCCACGTCCAGGGCGGAGAGACCCAGTACTTC
TRBJ1-5 | - | TRBV12-5 | - | CASGFVDSFNQPQHF | TGTGCTAGTGGTTTCGTGGACAGCTTCAATCAGCCCCAGCATTTT
TRBJ2-7 | - | TRBV29-1 | - | CSAEGGDRPYEQYF | TGCAGCGCCGAGGGCGGGGACCGTCCCTACGAGCAGTACTTC
TRBJ2-1 | - | TRBV7-9 | TRBD2 | CASSWRPSGGSYNEQFF | TGTGCCAGCAGTTGGCGACCTAGCGGGGGCTCCTACAATGAGCAGTTCTTC
TRBJ2-6 | few | TRBV5-1 | TRBD1 | CASSWDRGSAGANVLTF | TGCGCCAGCAGCTGGGACAGGGGTAGTGCTGGGGCCAACGTCCTGACTTTC
TRBJ1-5 | many | TRBV6-5 | TRBD1 | CASSYSGQGKQPQHF | TGTGCCAGCAGTTACTCAGGACAGGGCAAACAGCCCCAGCATTTT
TRBJ2-5 | - | TRBV6-5 | - | CASSYPGKETQYF | TGTGCCAGCAGTTACCCGGGAAAAGAGACCCAGTACTTC
TRBJ2-5 | many | TRBV6-5 | - | CASSYSRGSGETQYF | TGTGCCAGCAGTTACTCTAGGGGGAGCGGGGAGACCCAGTACTTC
TRBJ2-2 | many | TRBV12-3/TRBV12-4 | TRBD2 | CASRGEGAPTGELFF | TGTGCCAGCAGAGGGGAGGGAGCCCCCACCGGGGAGCTGTTTTTT
TRBJ1-5 | - | TRBV20-1 | - | CSARDGNQPQHF | TGCAGTGCCAGGGACGGAAATCAGCCCCAGCATTTT
TRBJ1-6 | few | TRBV6-5 | TRBD1 | CASILEDRTNLPLHF | TGTGCCAGCATTCTCGAGGACAGGACGAATTTACCCCTCCACTTT
TRBJ1-5 | many | TRBV20-1 | - | CSASSGSGPQHF | TGCAGTGCTAGTTCAGGGTCTGGGCCCCAGCATTTT
TRBJ1-2 | - | TRBV27 | - | CASKGTANYGYTF | TGTGCCAGCAAGGGAACGGCTAACTATGGCTACACCTTC
TRBJ1-1 | - | TRBV6-5 | - | CASSYRVSDTEAFF | TGTGCCAGCAGTTACAGGGTCTCTGACACTGAAGCTTTCTTT
TRBJ2-7 | many | TRBV2 | TRBD2 | CASSDRGLAQAATYEQYF | TGTGCCAGCAGTGATAGGGGACTAGCGCAAGCGGCCACCTACGAGCAGTACTTC
TRBJ1-5 | many | TRBV2 | - | CASSAGTSYNQPQHF | TGTGCCAGCAGTGCCGGGACGTCCTACAATCAGCCCCAGCATTTT
TRBJ2-5 | many | TRBV20-1 | - | CSARGAFQETQYF | TGCAGTGCTAGAGGAGCGTTCCAAGAGACCCAGTACTTC
TRBJ2-5 | - | TRBV28 | TRBD2 | CASSTVLGGPGETQYF | TGTGCCAGCAGTACCGTATTGGGAGGGCCGGGAGAGACCCAGTACTTC
TRBJ1-2 | many | TRBV28 | - | CASSLGSGNYGYTF | TGTGCCAGCAGTTTAGGCAGTGGAAACTATGGCTACACCTTC
TRBJ2-5 | many | TRBV18 | TRBD2 | CASASSGSFETQYF | TGTGCCAGCGCCAGCAGCGGGAGTTTTGAGACCCAGTACTTC
TRBJ2-7 | many | TRBV12-3/TRBV12-4 | - | CASSLGGQVSYEQYF | TGTGCCAGCAGTTTAGGGGGGCAAGTATCCTACGAGCAGTACTTC
TRBJ1-1 | many | TRBV10-3 | - | CAISESMGRGTEAFF | TGTGCCATCAGTGAGTCGATGGGTCGCGGCACTGAAGCTTTCTTT
TRBJ1-2 | - | TRBV29-1 | - | CSVAGVAYGYTF | TGCAGCGTTGCTGGGGTGGCCTATGGCTACACCTTC
TRBJ1-1 | - | TRBV28 | - | CASSSPQGEDTEAFF | TGTGCCAGCAGTTCACCTCAGGGTGAGGACACTGAAGCTTTCTTT
TRBJ2-5 | many | TRBV29-1 | TRBD2 | CSVFIREGETQYF | TGCAGCGTTTTTATCCGGGAGGGGGAGACCCAGTACTTC
TRBJ2-5 | many | TRBV29-1 | - | CSGIKVQTQYF | TGCAGCGGGATTAAAGTGCAGACCCAGTACTTC
TRBJ1-1 | many | TRBV28 | TRBD1 | CASSSLTGGTEAFF | TGTGCCAGCAGCTCCCTCACAGGGGGCACTGAAGCTTTCTTT
TRBJ2-5 | - | TRBV5-1 | - | CASSFAVTQYF | TGCGCCAGCAGCTTTGCGGTGACCCAGTACTTC
TRBJ2-5 | many | TRBV6-5 | - | CASSYSGNQETQYF | TGTGCCAGCAGTTACTCGGGAAATCAAGAGACCCAGTACTTC
TRBJ1-2 | many | TRBV11-2 | TRBD1 | CASSLSTGTGVIYGYTF | TGTGCCAGCAGCTTGTCGACCGGGACAGGGGTTATCTATGGCTACACCTTC
TRBJ1-2 | - | TRBV29-1 | - | CSVAPYERLYGYTF | TGCAGCGTGGCCCCCTATGAGAGGTTGTATGGCTACACCTTC
TRBJ2-7 | - | TRBV28 | TRBD2 | CASSLLAGGSYEQYF | TGTGCCAGCAGTTTACTAGCGGGAGGTTCCTACGAGCAGTACTTC
TRBJ1-2 | many | TRBV7-3 | - | CASSFSSGVGGYTF | TGTGCCAGCAGCTTTTCCTCCGGGGTGGGTGGCTACACCTTC
TRBJ2-7 | - | TRBV29-1 | TRBD1 | CSVVIPGTGWEQYF | TGCAGCGTTGTAATCCCCGGGACAGGGTGGGAGCAGTACTTC
TRBJ2-7 | many | TRBV7-8 | TRBD1 | CASSRDRVISYEQYF | TGTGCCAGCAGTCGAGACAGGGTCATCTCCTACGAGCAGTACTTC
TRBJ2-7 | - | TRBV28 | - | CASSLTLRASEQYF | TGTGCCAGCAGTTTAACGTTGAGGGCGTCCGAGCAGTACTTC
TRBJ1-5 | - | TRBV6-1 | - | CASSLLQGLQPQHF | TGTGCCAGCAGCCTCCTTCAGGGACTACAGCCCCAGCATTTT
TRBJ1-6 | many | TRBV30 | - | CAWLSNHNSPLHF | TGTGCCTGGCTGAGTAACCATAATTCACCCCTCCACTTT
TRBJ1-6 | many | TRBV5-5 | - | CASSLDGGSRSPLHF | TGTGCCAGCAGCTTGGATGGGGGTTCTCGGTCACCCCTCCACTTT